The text below deals with one T cell receptor (beta chain). Its matching antigen is unknown. This sample was included in a study of CD8+ T cells in alopecia areata. Notes on the study in general: Clarity of TCR sharing across patients fell short of that in mice, possibly HLA-related.

The germline V gene encodes CDR1 SQVTM and CDR2 ANQGSEA. V was clipped by 6 bases and J by 4 bases, with 12 bases between them. The CDR3 has 13 residues. Noted treatment: oral pan-JAK inhibitor, 5-10 mg twice daily. Isolated RNA was reverse transcribed into cDNA used as the sequencing template. Clones were read by immunoSEQ multiplex PCR, and TCRdb kept only the in-frame ones, dropping some. The sample lists 200,000 to 250,000 clones; 50% to 70% were seen once. The chain couples TRBV29-1 to TRBJ2-2; maybe TRBD1 (6 bases). The sequence was collected from a human donor with alopecia areata. The input for sequencing was CD4+ T cells sorted from blood, taken at week 4, from a patient treated with tofacitinib. The CDR3 DNA reads TGCAGCGTGAAGGGGGTGCGCACCGGGGAGCTGTTTTTT. As protein: CSVKGVRTGELFF.